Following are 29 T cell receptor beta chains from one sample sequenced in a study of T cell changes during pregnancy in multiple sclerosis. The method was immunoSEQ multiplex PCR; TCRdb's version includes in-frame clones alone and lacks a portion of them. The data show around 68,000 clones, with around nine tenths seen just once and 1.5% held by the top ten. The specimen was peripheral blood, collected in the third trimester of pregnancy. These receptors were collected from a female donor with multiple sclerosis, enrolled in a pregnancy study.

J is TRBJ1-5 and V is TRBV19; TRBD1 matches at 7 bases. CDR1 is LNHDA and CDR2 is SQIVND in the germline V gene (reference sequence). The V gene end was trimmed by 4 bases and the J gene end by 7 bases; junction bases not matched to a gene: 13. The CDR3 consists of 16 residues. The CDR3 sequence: CASSKVSGQARQPQHF. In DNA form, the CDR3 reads TGTGCCAGTAGTAAAGTCTCCGGACAGGCCAGGCAGCCCCAGCATTTT.

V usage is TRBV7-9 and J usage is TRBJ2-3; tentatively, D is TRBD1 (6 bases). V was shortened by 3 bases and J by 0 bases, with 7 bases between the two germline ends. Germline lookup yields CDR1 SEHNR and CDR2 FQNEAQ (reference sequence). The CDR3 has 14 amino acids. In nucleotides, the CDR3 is TGTGCCAGCAGCTTCAGGGGCAGCACAGATACGCAGTATTTT. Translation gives CASSFRGSTDTQYF. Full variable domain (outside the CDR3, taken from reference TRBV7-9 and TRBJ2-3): DTGVSQNPRHKITKRGQNVTFRCDPISEHNRLYWYRQTLGQGPEFLTYFQNEAQLEKSRLLSDRFSAERPKGSFSTLEIQRTEQGDSAMYLCASSFRGSTDTQYFGPGTRLTVL.

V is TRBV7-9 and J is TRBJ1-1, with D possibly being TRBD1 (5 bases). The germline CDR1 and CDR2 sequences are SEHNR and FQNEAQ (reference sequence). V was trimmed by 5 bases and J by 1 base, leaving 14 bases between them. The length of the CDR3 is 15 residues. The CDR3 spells CASSPFQGKNTEAFF. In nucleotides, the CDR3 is TGTGCCAGCAGCCCTTTCCAGGGAAAGAACACTGAAGCTTTCTTT.

CDR3 loop: CASSEQGSGNTIYF. The CDR3 nucleotides read TGTGCCAGCAGCGAACAGGGGTCTGGAAACACCATATATTTT. The chain is built from TRBV6-6 and TRBJ1-3; 7 nucleotides line up with TRBD1. V lost 6 bases to trimming and J lost 1 base; unmatched junction nucleotides: 3. Germline CDR1 reads MNHNY; CDR2 reads SVGAGI (reference sequence). The CDR3 is made up of 14 amino acids.

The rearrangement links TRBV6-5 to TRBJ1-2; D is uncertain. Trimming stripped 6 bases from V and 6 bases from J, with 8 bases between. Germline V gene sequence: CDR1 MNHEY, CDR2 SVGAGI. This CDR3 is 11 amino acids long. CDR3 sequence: CASRSGDGYTF. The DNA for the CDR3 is TGTGCCAGCAGGTCCGGGGATGGCTACACCTTC.

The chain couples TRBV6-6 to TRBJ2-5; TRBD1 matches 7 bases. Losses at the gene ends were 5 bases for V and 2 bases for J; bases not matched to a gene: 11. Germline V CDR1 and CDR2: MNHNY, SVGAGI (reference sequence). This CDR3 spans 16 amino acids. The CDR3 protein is CASSPSWTGLQETQYF. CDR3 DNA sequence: TGTGCCAGCAGTCCCTCTTGGACAGGTTTACAAGAGACCCAGTACTTC.

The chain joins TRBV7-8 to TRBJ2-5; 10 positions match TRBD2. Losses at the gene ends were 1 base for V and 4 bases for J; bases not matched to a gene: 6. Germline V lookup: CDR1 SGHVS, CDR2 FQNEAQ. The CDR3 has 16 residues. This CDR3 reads CASSLGSGGARETQYF. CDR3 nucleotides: TGTGCCAGCAGCTTAGGGAGCGGGGGGGCCCGAGAGACCCAGTACTTC.

The CDR3 DNA reads TGTGCCAGCAGTGATCTGGGAGCCACTGAAGCTTTCTTT. This encodes CASSDLGATEAFF. The rearrangement uses TRBV2 and TRBJ1-1, with no clear D. Germline-derived CDR1 and CDR2 are SNHLY and FYNNEI. The CDR3 spans 13 residues. V was clipped by 3 bases and J by 4 bases, with 9 bases between them.

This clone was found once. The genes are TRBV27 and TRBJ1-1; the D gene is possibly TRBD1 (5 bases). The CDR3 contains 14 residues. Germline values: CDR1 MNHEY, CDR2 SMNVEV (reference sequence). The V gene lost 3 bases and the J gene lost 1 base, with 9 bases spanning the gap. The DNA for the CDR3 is TGTGCCAGCAGTTTGAAGGACACGAACACTGAAGCTTTCTTT. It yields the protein CASSLKDTNTEAFF.

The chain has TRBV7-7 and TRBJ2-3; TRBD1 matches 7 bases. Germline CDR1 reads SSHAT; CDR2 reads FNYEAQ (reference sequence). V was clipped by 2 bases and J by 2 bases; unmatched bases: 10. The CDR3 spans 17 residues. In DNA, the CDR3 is TGTGCCAGCAGCTTAAGGGTAGGTGGACAGGCCACAGATACGCAGTATTTT. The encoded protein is CASSLRVGGQATDTQYF.

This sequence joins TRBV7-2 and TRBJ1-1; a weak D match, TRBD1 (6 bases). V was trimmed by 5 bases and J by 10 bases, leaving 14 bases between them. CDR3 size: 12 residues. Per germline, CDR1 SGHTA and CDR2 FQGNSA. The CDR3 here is CASSHSTGLAFF. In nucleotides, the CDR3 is TGTGCCAGCAGCCACAGCACAGGGCTAGCTTTCTTT. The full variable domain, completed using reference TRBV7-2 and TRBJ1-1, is GAGVSQSPSNKVTEKGKDVELRCDPISGHTALYWYRQSLGQGLEFLIYFQGNSAPDKSGLPSDRFSAERTGGSVSTLTIQRTQQEDSAVYLCASSHSTGLAFFGQGTRLTVV.

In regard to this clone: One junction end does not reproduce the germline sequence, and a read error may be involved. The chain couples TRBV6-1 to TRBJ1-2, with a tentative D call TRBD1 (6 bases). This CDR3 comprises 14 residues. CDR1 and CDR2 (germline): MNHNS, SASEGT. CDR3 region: CASIMFRDTYRYTF. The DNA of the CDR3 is TGTGCCAGCATAATGTTCCGGGACACCTATCGCTACACCTTC.

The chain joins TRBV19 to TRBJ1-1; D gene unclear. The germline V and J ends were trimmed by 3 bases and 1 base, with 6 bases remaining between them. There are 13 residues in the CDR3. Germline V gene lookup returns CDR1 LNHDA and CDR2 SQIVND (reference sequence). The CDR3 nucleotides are TGTGCCAGTAGTATGTCGGGGAACACTGAAGCTTTCTTT. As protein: CASSMSGNTEAFF. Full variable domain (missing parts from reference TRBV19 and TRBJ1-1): DGGITQSPKYLFRKEGQNVTLSCEQNLNHDAMYWYRQDPGQGLRLIYYSQIVNDFQKGDIAEGYSVSREKKESFPLTVTSAQKNPTAFYLCASSMSGNTEAFFGQGTRLTVV.

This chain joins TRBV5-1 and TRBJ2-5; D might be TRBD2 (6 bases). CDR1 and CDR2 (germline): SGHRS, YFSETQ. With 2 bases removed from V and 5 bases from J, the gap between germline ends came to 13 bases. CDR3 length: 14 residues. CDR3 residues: CASSFRGMLETQYF. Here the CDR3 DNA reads TGCGCCAGCAGCTTTCGGGGGATGTTGGAGACCCAGTACTTC.

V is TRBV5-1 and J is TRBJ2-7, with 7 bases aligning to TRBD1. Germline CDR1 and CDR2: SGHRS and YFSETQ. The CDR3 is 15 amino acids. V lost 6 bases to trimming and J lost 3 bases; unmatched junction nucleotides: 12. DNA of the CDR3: TGCGCCAGCATGAGTGGCTGGGACAGCCTCTACGAGCAGTACTTC. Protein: CASMSGWDSLYEQYF.

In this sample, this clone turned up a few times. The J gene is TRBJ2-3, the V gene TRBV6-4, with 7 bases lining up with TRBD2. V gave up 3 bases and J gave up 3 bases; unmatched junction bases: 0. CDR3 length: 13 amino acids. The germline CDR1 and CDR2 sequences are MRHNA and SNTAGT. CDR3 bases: TGTGCCAGCAGTGAGCGGGAGACAGATACGCAGTATTTT. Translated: CASSERETDTQYF.

Written as DNA, the CDR3 is TGTGCCAGCAGCGTAGCGGACAGCAACTATGGCTACACCTTC. Its protein product is CASSVADSNYGYTF. The chain joins TRBV9 to TRBJ1-2; D might be TRBD1 (6 bases). The CDR3 is made up of 14 amino acids. Germline V gene sequence: CDR1 SGDLS, CDR2 YYNGEE. Trimming took off 0 bases at V and 2 bases at J, with 8 bases between the two ends. The entire variable domain, with the rest obtained from reference TRBV9 and TRBJ1-2, is as follows: DSGVTQTPKHLITATGQRVTLRCSPRSGDLSVYWYQQSLDQGLQFLIQYYNGEERAKGNILERFSAQQFPDLHSELNLSSLELGDSALYFCASSVADSNYGYTFGSGTRLTVV.

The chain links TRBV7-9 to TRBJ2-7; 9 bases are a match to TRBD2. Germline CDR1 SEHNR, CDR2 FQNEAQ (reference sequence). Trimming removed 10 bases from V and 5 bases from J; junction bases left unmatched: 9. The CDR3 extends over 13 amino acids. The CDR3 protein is CATYSGSLNEQYF. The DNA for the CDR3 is TGTGCCACCTATAGCGGGAGTCTCAACGAGCAGTACTTC.

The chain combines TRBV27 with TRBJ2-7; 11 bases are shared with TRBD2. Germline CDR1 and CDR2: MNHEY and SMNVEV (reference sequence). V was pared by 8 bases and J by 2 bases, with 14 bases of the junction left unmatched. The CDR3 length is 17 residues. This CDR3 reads CASSTGTSGSPAYEQYF. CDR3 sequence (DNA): TGTGCCAGCTCGACCGGGACTAGCGGATCTCCAGCCTACGAGCAGTACTTC.

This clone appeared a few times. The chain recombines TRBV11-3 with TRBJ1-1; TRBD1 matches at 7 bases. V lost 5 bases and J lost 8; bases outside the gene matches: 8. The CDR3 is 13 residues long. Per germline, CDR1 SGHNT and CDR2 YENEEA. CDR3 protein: CASSVVRDSEAFF. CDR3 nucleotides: TGTGCCAGCAGCGTCGTCCGGGACAGCGAAGCTTTCTTT.

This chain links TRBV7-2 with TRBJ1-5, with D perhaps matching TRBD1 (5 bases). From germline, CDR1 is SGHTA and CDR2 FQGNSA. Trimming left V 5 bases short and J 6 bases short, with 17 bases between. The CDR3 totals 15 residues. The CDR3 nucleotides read TGTGCCAGCAGCGCAACGCTGGCGGGGGTTCAGCCCCAGCATTTT. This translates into CASSATLAGVQPQHF. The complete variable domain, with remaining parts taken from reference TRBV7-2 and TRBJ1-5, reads GAGVSQSPSNKVTEKGKDVELRCDPISGHTALYWYRQSLGQGLEFLIYFQGNSAPDKSGLPSDRFSAERTGGSVSTLTIQRTQQEDSAVYLCASSATLAGVQPQHFGDGTRLSIL.

CDR3 in amino acids: CASSEESLSGNYGYTF. CDR3 sequence (DNA): TGTGCCAGCAGTGAAGAGAGCCTATCGGGTAACTATGGCTACACCTTC. The chain has TRBV25-1 and TRBJ1-2; D is unclear. The ends were cut back, 2 bases at V and 1 base at J, with 14 bases in the middle. CDR1 is MGHDK, CDR2 SYGVNS, per germline. The CDR3 length is 16 residues.

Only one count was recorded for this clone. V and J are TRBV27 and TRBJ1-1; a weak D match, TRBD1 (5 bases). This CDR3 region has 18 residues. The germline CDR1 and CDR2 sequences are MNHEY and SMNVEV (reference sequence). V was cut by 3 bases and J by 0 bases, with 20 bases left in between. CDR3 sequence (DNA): TGTGCCAGCAGTTTCTCCTCCATGACAGTAGGGATGAACACTGAAGCTTTCTTT. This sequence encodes CASSFSSMTVGMNTEAFF.

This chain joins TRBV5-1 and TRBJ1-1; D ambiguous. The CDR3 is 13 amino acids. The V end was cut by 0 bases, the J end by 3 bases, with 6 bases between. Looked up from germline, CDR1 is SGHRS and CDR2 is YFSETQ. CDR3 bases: TGCGCCAGCAGCTTGGGCGAACACACTGAAGCTTTCTTT. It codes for CASSLGEHTEAFF.

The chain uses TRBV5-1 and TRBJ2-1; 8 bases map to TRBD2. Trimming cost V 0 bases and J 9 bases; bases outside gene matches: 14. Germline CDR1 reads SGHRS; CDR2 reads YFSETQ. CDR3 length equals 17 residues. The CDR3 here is CASSLEESGRGLSEQFF. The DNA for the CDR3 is TGCGCCAGCAGCTTGGAAGAAAGCGGGAGAGGATTAAGTGAGCAGTTCTTC.

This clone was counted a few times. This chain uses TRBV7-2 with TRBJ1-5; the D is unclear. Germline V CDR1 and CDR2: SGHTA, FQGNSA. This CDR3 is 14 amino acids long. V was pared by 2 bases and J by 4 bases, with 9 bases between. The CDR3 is CASSLRGGNQPQHF. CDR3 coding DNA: TGTGCCAGCAGCTTACGAGGCGGTAATCAGCCCCAGCATTTT.

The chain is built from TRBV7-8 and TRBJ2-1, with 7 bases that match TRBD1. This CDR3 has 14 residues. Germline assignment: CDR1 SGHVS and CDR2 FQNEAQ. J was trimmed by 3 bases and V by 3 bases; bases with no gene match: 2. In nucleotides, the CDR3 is TGTGCCAGCAGCTTCGGGACAGTCTACAATGAGCAGTTCTTC. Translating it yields CASSFGTVYNEQFF.

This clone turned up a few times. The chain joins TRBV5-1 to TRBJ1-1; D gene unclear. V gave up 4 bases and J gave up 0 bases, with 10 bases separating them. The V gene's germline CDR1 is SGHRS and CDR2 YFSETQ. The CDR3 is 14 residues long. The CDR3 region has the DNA TGCGCCAGCAGCCCTATAACGATGAACACTGAAGCTTTCTTT. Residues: CASSPITMNTEAFF.

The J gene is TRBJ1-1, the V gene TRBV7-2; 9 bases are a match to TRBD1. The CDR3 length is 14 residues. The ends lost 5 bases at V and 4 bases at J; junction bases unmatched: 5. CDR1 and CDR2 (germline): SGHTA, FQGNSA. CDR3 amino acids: CASSPGTGRTEAFF. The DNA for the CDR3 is TGTGCCAGCAGCCCCGGGACAGGGCGCACTGAAGCTTTCTTT.